A single sample gave rise to the 16 T cell receptor beta chains below, sequenced in a study of blood T cells in healthy people across ages. Next came a second PCR, run for roughly 6 to 11 cycles, which used a sample-barcoded 5' primer along with a J-beta primer mix. TCRdb re-called the 5' RACE reads through MiXCR, storing one row per CDR3 protein. In the table there are about 1.7 million distinct CDR3 sequences, about 30% of which are singletons. The source material was blood. These receptors came from a woman in her thirties in good health.

V gene TRBV24-1 combines with J gene TRBJ2-1; D is unclear. V gave up 5 bases and J gave up 6 bases, with 7 bases separating them. Germline V gene lookup returns CDR1 KGHDR and CDR2 SFDVKD. The CDR3 spans 12 residues. The CDR3 DNA is TGTGCCACCAGTGGCCACAGCAATGAGCAGTTCTTC. As protein: CATSGHSNEQFF.

The V gene is TRBV5-1, the J gene TRBJ1-2, with 7 bases that match TRBD1. The CDR3 is made up of 15 amino acids. The trim removed 4 bases at V and 8 bases at J, leaving 14 bases unmatched. Per the germline V gene, CDR1 is SGHRS and CDR2 is YFSETQ. In DNA, the CDR3 is TGCGCCAGCAGCGACCGGGACAGTTCCCCACTGGGCTACACCTTC. The encoded protein is CASSDRDSSPLGYTF.

This clonotype has ten or more counts. The gene calls are TRBV5-1 and TRBJ2-7; D possibly corresponds to TRBD2 (6 bases). The length of the CDR3 is 14 residues. The V gene's germline CDR1 is SGHRS and CDR2 YFSETQ. Trimming pared 3 bases from V and 5 bases from J, leaving 15 bases between. CDR3 amino acids: CASSSGGGFDEQYF. CDR3 bases: TGCGCCAGCAGCTCCGGTGGGGGGTTTGACGAGCAGTACTTC.

The chain links TRBV14 to TRBJ1-2; D uncertain. Germline CDR1 is SGHDN and CDR2 is FVKESK. The CDR3 has 14 residues. Trimming pared 0 bases from V and 3 bases from J, leaving 8 bases between. As DNA, the CDR3 is TGTGCCAGCAGCCAAGATCAAGAGTACTATGGCTACACCTTC. Translating it yields CASSQDQEYYGYTF.

The rearrangement links TRBV7-2 to TRBJ1-5; D remains unclear. The CDR3 sequence is 15 residues long. The V end was cut by 8 bases, the J end by 1 base, with 15 bases between. Per germline, CDR1 SGHTA and CDR2 FQGNSA. The CDR3 here is CASAPWGRSNQPQHF. For the CDR3, the DNA is TGTGCCAGCGCGCCCTGGGGAAGGAGCAATCAGCCCCAGCATTTT.

The V gene is TRBV20-1, the J gene TRBJ2-1, with TRBD2 as a possible D gene (7 bases). The J call may be in error: the DNA end matches TRBJ2-7 better. This CDR3 comprises 14 residues. CDR1 DFQATT and CDR2 SNEGSKA come from the germline V gene (reference sequence). The CDR3 coding sequence is TGCAGTGCTAGCTGGGGGGGACAACCCTACGAGCAGTACTTC. Protein: CSASWGGQPYEQYF.

This chain connects TRBV9 to TRBJ2-5, with D hard to call. The germline gives CDR1 SGDLS, CDR2 YYNGEE. The CDR3 sequence is 14 residues long. Between the trimmed V and J ends, which lost 0 bases and 1 base, there was a span of 7 bases. CDR3 residues: CASSVGASQETQYF. The DNA for the CDR3 is TGTGCCAGCAGCGTAGGGGCGTCCCAAGAGACCCAGTACTTC.

This chain joins TRBV4-1 and TRBJ1-1; no firm D call. V was pared by 2 bases and J by 1 base, with 11 bases between. Germline lookup yields CDR1 MGHRA and CDR2 YSYEKL. The CDR3 is 15 amino acids. CDR3 nucleotides: TGCGCCAGCAGCCAAAGGTCGGGCGGGAACACTGAAGCTTTCTTT. Its translation is CASSQRSGGNTEAFF.

The chain uses TRBV6-5 and TRBJ1-2; 9 bases align to TRBD1. The CDR3 runs 14 residues. The V gene end was trimmed by 2 bases and the J gene end by 4 bases; junction bases not matched to a gene: 2. Germline-derived CDR1 and CDR2 are MNHEY and SVGAGI. CDR3 sequence: CASSYGQGIYGYTF. CDR3 DNA sequence: TGTGCCAGCAGTTACGGACAGGGGATCTATGGCTACACCTTC.

This clonotype was recorded at least ten times. J is TRBJ2-5 and V is TRBV20-1; TRBD1 or TRBD2 may be the D gene (5 bases each). The germline V and J ends were trimmed by 6 bases and 4 bases, with 21 bases remaining between them. Germline V gene lookup returns CDR1 DFQATT and CDR2 SNEGSKA (reference sequence). The CDR3 length is 15 residues. The DNA for the CDR3 is TGCAGTGCCTCACCACCGGGGCAAGCTGGAGAGACCCAGTACTTC. Translation: CSASPPGQAGETQYF.

The chain uses TRBV11-3 and TRBJ2-3; 7 nucleotides line up with TRBD2. Germline lookup yields CDR1 SGHNT and CDR2 YENEEA. Unmatched junction bases numbered 4, after V lost 1 base and J lost 6 bases. This CDR3 has 14 residues. DNA of the CDR3: TGTGCCAGCAGCTTAGGACTAGCTCTGGATACGCAGTATTTT. As protein: CASSLGLALDTQYF.

The chain couples TRBV20-1 to TRBJ2-1; TRBD2 agrees at 10 bases. After removal of 6 bases from V and 9 bases from J, the junction contained 17 bases not matched to a gene. Germline V gives CDR1 DFQATT, CDR2 SNEGSKA (reference sequence). CDR3 size: 16 residues. The CDR3 DNA follows: TGCAGTGCCAGCCTGGTCCCTAGCGGGGGAGGAAGTGAGCAGTTCTTC. Residues: CSASLVPSGGGSEQFF.

This clonotype was detected only once. This may come from a read error, since a much larger clone is one base off. The chain combines TRBV4-2 with TRBJ2-1, with no clear D. From germline, CDR1 is LGHNA and CDR2 YNFKEQ. The CDR3 has 13 amino acids. CDR3: CASSRGGLDERFF. The DNA for the CDR3 is TGTGCCAGCAGCCGCGGCGGTTTGGATGAGCGGTTCTTC.

This clonotype was found a few times. The V gene is TRBV6-6, the J gene TRBJ2-3, with D hard to call. The CDR3 has 13 residues. Germline V gives CDR1 MNHNY, CDR2 SVGAGI (reference sequence). V gave up 7 bases and J gave up 3 bases, with 11 bases separating them. The CDR3 reads CASKVGATDTQYF. CDR3 in DNA: TGTGCCAGCAAAGTGGGCGCGACAGATACGCAGTATTTT.

V is TRBV7-8 and J is TRBJ2-7, with 7 bases lining up with TRBD1. V was clipped by 4 bases and J by 5 bases; unmatched bases: 8. The germline V gene encodes CDR1 SGHVS and CDR2 FQNEAQ. The length of the CDR3 is 14 residues. CDR3 in amino acids: CASSSGTVLDEQYF. As DNA, the CDR3 is TGTGCCAGCAGCTCAGGGACAGTATTGGACGAGCAGTACTTC.

V usage is TRBV6-1 and J usage is TRBJ1-6; D remains unclear. From germline, CDR1 is MNHNS and CDR2 SASEGT. The CDR3 has 17 amino acids. Trimming removed 6 bases from V and 10 bases from J, with 25 bases in between. The CDR3 nucleotides are TGTGCCAGCAGAATCCACTCGGGGAAGAACTTTGGATCACCCCTCCACTTT. It codes for CASRIHSGKNFGSPLHF.